This TCR beta chain was documented in a study of T cell changes during pregnancy in multiple sclerosis. TCRdb keeps only in-frame clones here, not all; method: immunoSEQ multiplex PCR. This sample yields 15,000 to 19,000 clones, of which 83% are seen a single time; roughly a sixth belongs to the top ten. Germline V gene lookup returns CDR1 SEHNR and CDR2 FQNEAQ (reference sequence). The CDR3 loop spans 15 amino acids. Trimming at V came to 5 bases and at J to 0 bases, leaving 5 bases not matched to a gene. Sequences were derived from CD8+ T cells from peripheral blood mononuclear cells, sampled after pregnancy. The sequence was collected from a female donor in good health, enrolled as a control in a pregnancy study. The J gene is TRBJ2-3, the V gene TRBV7-9, with 7 bases fitting TRBD1. The CDR3 DNA follows: TGTGCCAGCAGCCCACAGGGGTCTAGCACAGATACGCAGTATTTT. Translated, it gives CASSPQGSSTDTQYF.